This T cell receptor beta chain comes out of a study of blood T cells in healthy people across ages. Comment on this clonotype: Its antigen is still unknown.

CDR1 is MNHNY, CDR2 SVGAGI, per germline (reference sequence). The CDR3 spans 16 residues. V lost 2 bases to trimming and J lost 0 bases, with 10 bases between them. Study-wide results and limits: Unsorted PBMCs blocked a conclusive comparison of naive and antigen-experienced cells. Higher diversity and more naive CD4+ cells were features of long-lived donors, compared to aged donors.

A J-beta primer mix and a sample-barcoded 5' primer were used in a second PCR of about 7 to 12 cycles. TCRdb ran MiXCR on the 5' RACE reads and lists one entry per CDR3 protein. The sample contains roughly 800,000 distinct CDR3 sequences, 30% to 45% of which appear only once. Donors were healthy Caucasian individuals from Russia aged roughly 6 to 90. Total RNA was isolated from each sample in quantities of at least 6 micrograms. The clonotype originates from a man aged 18 to 30 in good health. Sequenced material: blood. The chain combines TRBV6-6 with TRBJ2-2, with D unclear. In nucleotides, the CDR3 is TGTGCCAGCAGTTACGTGGCAGTCGCGAACACCGGGGAGCTGTTTTTT. Translated: CASSYVAVANTGELFF.